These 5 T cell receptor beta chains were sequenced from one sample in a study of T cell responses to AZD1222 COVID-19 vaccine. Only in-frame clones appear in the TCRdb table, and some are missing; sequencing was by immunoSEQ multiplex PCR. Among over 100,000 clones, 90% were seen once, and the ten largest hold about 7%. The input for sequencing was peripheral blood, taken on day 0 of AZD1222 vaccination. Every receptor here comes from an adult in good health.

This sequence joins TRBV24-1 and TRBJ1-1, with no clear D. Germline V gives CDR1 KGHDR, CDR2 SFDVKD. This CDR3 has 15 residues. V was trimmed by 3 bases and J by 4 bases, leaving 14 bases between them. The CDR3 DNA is TGTGCCACCAGTGATAATGGCGGCCGGGGCACTGAAGCTTTCTTT. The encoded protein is CATSDNGGRGTEAFF.

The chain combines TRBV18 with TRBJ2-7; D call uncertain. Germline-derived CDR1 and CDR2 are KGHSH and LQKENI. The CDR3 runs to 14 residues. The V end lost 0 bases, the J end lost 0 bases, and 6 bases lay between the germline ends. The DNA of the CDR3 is TGTGCCAGCTCACCACCCTCGGTCTCCTACGAGCAGTACTTC. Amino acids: CASSPPSVSYEQYF.

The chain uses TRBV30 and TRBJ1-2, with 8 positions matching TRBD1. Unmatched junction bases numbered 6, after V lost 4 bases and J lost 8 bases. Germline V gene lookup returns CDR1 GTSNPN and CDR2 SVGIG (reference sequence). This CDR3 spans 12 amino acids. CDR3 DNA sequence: TGTGCCTGGACCCAGGGGGCGCGAGGCTACACCTTC. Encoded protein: CAWTQGARGYTF. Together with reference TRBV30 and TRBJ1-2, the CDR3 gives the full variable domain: SQTIHQWPATLVQPVGSPLSLECTVEGTSNPNLYWYRQAAGRGLQLLFYSVGIGQISSEVPQNLSASRPQDRQFILSSKKLLLSDSGFYLCAWTQGARGYTFGSGTRLTVV.

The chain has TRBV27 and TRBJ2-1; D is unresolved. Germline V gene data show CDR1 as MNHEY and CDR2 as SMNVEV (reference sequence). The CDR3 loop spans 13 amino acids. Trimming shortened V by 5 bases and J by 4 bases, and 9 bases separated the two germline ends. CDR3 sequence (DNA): TGTGCCAGCAGTCCCCCGGCTTACAATGAGCAGTTCTTC. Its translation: CASSPPAYNEQFF.

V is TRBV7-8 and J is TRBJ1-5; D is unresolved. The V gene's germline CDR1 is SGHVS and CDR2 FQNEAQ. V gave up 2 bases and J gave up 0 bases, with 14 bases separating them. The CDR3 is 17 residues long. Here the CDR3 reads CASSLLQTDVSNQPQHF. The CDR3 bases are TGTGCCAGCAGCTTACTTCAGACGGACGTTAGCAATCAGCCCCAGCATTTT.